The source of this T cell receptor beta chain is a study of T-cell memory formation after mild COVID-19 (dated by TCRdb to 2020 to 2023). About the investigation overall: Most TCR sequence clusters were specific to one of the two donors. In a couple of donors, T-cell clones that expanded and contracted after mild COVID-19 were tracked by sequencing TCRalpha and TCRbeta repertoires over time. Two young, previously healthy adult volunteers made up the cohort, one male and one female.

The run used an Illumina NovaSeq 6000. TCRalpha and TCRbeta cDNA libraries were built by 5'RACE with constant-segment primers, adding sample barcodes and unique molecular identifiers. RNA was extracted from every sample with Trizol reagent. Libraries were amplified in two PCR steps, with a second sample barcode and Illumina TruSeq adapters added in the second step. The libraries were sequenced on an Illumina NovaSeq using 2 x 150 bp paired-end reads. The study's processing was this. The reads were demultiplexed and collapsed into UMI-guided consensus sequences using migec v1.2.7. With mixcr v2.1.11, UMI consensuses were aligned to TRA and TRB V and J templates and assembled into clonotypes. Clonotypes were classified as expanded or contracted when called significant by both edgeR and NoisET, with noise models trained on biological replicates. For edgeR calls, a false discovery rate-adjusted p below 0.01 and a log2 fold-change threshold of 1 were applied. As an exploratory analysis of dynamics, max-normalized trajectories of the 1000 most abundant clonotypes were examined with PCA combined with hierarchical clustering. Separately sequenced CD4+ and CD8+ repertoires were used to assign the CD4 or CD8 phenotype of responding clones. TCRdb reprocessed the public reads (quality trimming at Q25 with fastp, clone calling with MiXCR) and kept in-frame beta chains. Every CDR3 protein is listed once, alongside the most common genes and DNA of its rows. The V and J calls were determined by TCRdb, not by the authors. The sample yields some 68,000 distinct CDR3 sequences; over 15% were counted once. Together, the top ten hold 31% of the sample.

Ficoll-Paque density gradient centrifugation was the method used to isolate PBMCs. In this sample, this clonotype turned up once. Its antigen is not yet known. Nothing much larger sits one base from this clone, and base qualities are not available. A single read constitutes weak evidence. Broad study findings and their caveats: From day 15 to 85, contracting clones showed balanced CD4/CD8 phenotypes, whereas a second wave of clones that expanded from day 15 to 37 leaned towards CD4+. The second-wave clones that peaked on day 37 were not confirmed to be SARS-CoV-2 specific. Only a couple of mild cases were covered by the study, and larger cohorts that include severe cases with pre-infection samples were considered necessary. Contracting CD4+ clones were located mainly in the CM and EM memory subsets, whereas CD8+ clones were found to be enriched in EMRA. The detection of some responding clones in pre-infection memory suggests that pre-existing cross-reactive memory T cells joined the SARS-CoV-2 response.

Material: PBMCs or a T cell subset sorted from them (not recorded which). This receptor was identified in an adult woman who had mild COVID-19 (a few samples of this study predate the infection). The sample titles of this study are shuffled in the database, so cell type and time point are left out; the donor was told from shared clones.

The CDR3 region has the sequence CASRLSGVKNIQYF. The base sequence is TGTGCAAGTCGCTTATCCGGGGTCAAAAACATTCAGTACTTC. This chain joins TRBV12-2 to TRBJ2-4; the DNA was not used to check the table's D call, TRBD1. TRBV12-2 corresponds to a pseudogene. The CDR3 runs 14 residues from the cysteine to the phenylalanine. The read is trimmed to its CDR3 DNA, 42 bases read in frame from base 1.